These T cell receptor beta chains were read from a single sample in a study of blood T cell repertoires in COVID-19. Measured with immunoSEQ multiplex PCR; TCRdb has only the in-frame clones, and not every one. The profile shows about 190,000 clones, more than 75% of them singletons. The specimen was PBMCs or T cells enriched from blood (not recorded which). The receptor set was obtained from a woman in her forties or fifties who had recovered from COVID-19. Each CDR3 is given with its conserved first and last residue. Each record gives: J gene, V gene, D gene, clone size, CDR3 DNA, CDR3 protein. A D gene is named only where the DNA matches it firmly. Clone size is shown for a subset of rows, as once, few, many or a class of expanded clone.

TRBJ2-1 | TRBV3-1/TRBV3-2 | - | - | TGTGCCAGCAGCCCGGGACTGTACAATGAGCAGTTCTTC | CASSPGLYNEQFF
TRBJ2-1 | TRBV7-9 | TRBD2 | - | TGTGCCAGCAGCCCACAAACTAGCGGGAGGAACAATGAGCAGTTCTTC | CASSPQTSGRNNEQFF
TRBJ2-1 | TRBV6-5 | TRBD2 | - | TGTGCCAGCAGTTACGGGCTAGCGGGGAGGAATGAGCAGTTCTTC | CASSYGLAGRNEQFF
TRBJ2-1 | TRBV10-3 | - | few | TGTGCCATCGCGGCCGGGACTGGATACAATGAGCAGTTCTTC | CAIAAGTGYNEQFF
TRBJ2-5 | TRBV2 | TRBD2 | - | TGTGCCAGCAGTGAACAGAACGCTAGCGGGAGGGAGACCCAGTACTTC | CASSEQNASGRETQYF
TRBJ1-1 | TRBV18 | TRBD1 | - | TGTGCCAGCTCATCGTCGACAGGGAAGAACACTGAAGCTTTCTTT | CASSSSTGKNTEAFF
TRBJ2-1 | TRBV6-5 | - | - | TGTGCCAGCAGAGAGGGAGCTAATGAGCAGTTCTTC | CASREGANEQFF
TRBJ2-3 | TRBV11-2 | TRBD2 | - | TGTGCCAGCAGCCACGGGACTAGCAGGACAGATACGCAGTATTTT | CASSHGTSRTDTQYF
TRBJ1-1 | TRBV3-1/TRBV3-2 | TRBD1 | - | TGTGCCAGCAGCCAAGATTTGGCAGGGGGCCTGCAAGGCGAAGCTTTCTTT | CASSQDLAGGLQGEAFF
TRBJ2-7 | TRBV11-3 | - | - | TGTGCCAGCAGCTTAGGCAGGGAATACGCCGAGCAGTACTTC | CASSLGREYAEQYF
TRBJ2-1 | TRBV7-9 | TRBD1 | - | TGTGCCAGCAGCACGGGGACAGGTGGGTTTAATGAGCAGTTCTTC | CASSTGTGGFNEQFF